The 26 T cell receptor beta chains listed next were all sequenced from one sample in a study of T-cell memory formation after mild COVID-19. TCRdb independently ran MiXCR on the 5' RACE reads; one entry per CDR3 protein. The data hold around 140,000 distinct CDR3 sequences, with roughly 6.2% observed a single time. Sample: PBMCs or a T cell subset sorted from them (not recorded which). The receptors derive from an adult woman who had mild COVID-19 (a few samples of this study predate the infection). Cell type and time point are not known.

J is TRBJ2-5 and V is TRBV2; 7 bases are a match to TRBD1. This CDR3 spans 15 amino acids. With 2 bases clipped from V and 7 bases from J, the junction kept 10 bases outside the gene matches. CDR1 and CDR2 (germline): SNHLY, FYNNEI. The CDR3 region is CASSERGRGPVTQYF. The CDR3 nucleotides are TGTGCCAGCAGTGAACGGGGTAGGGGGCCCGTGACCCAGTACTTC.

There are many counts of this clonotype. The chain has TRBV4-1 and TRBJ1-1; D gene ambiguous. Germline V gene lookup returns CDR1 MGHRA and CDR2 YSYEKL. Trimming pared 0 bases from V and 1 base from J, leaving 12 bases between. This CDR3 is built from 16 residues. The CDR3 is CASSQDGPYGNTEAFF. DNA of the CDR3: TGCGCCAGCAGCCAAGATGGGCCGTACGGGAACACTGAAGCTTTCTTT.

The rearrangement joins TRBV7-2 to TRBJ1-6; 10 bases match TRBD1. The V segment lost 4 bases and the J segment 7 bases; nucleotides outside the gene matches: 4. Germline V gene sequence: CDR1 SGHTA, CDR2 FQGNSA. CDR3 length: 15 residues. Written as DNA, the CDR3 is TGTGCCAGCAGCTCGGGACAGGGGAAGAATTCACCCCTCCACTTT. Translated: CASSSGQGKNSPLHF.

V and J are TRBV10-3 and TRBJ2-1; D gene unclear. V was cut by 8 bases and J by 2 bases, with 19 bases left in between. The germline CDR1 and CDR2 sequences are ENHRY and SYGVKD. The CDR3 is 16 amino acids. This CDR3 reads CAIGESNRVPYNEQFF. CDR3 DNA: TGTGCCATCGGAGAAAGCAATCGCGTACCCTACAATGAGCAGTTCTTC.

The V and J genes are TRBV5-1 and TRBJ2-3; 7 bases match TRBD1. This CDR3 spans 15 amino acids. Germline CDR1 reads SGHRS; CDR2 reads YFSETQ. The trim removed 1 base at V and 0 bases at J, leaving 2 bases unmatched. The CDR3 region is CASSLRGLSTDTQYF. DNA of the CDR3: TGCGCCAGCAGCTTGAGGGGGCTTAGCACAGATACGCAGTATTTT.

The J gene is TRBJ2-6, the V gene TRBV5-1, with D perhaps matching TRBD1 or TRBD2 (6 bases each). Germline V gives CDR1 SGHRS, CDR2 YFSETQ. The V end was cut by 4 bases, the J end by 3 bases, with 14 bases between. This CDR3 is built from 16 residues. CDR3 in amino acids: CASSPTGAGGANVLTF. As DNA, the CDR3 is TGCGCCAGCAGCCCGACGGGGGCTGGTGGGGCCAACGTCCTGACTTTC.

The sample holds many counts of this clonotype. The CDR3 sequence is CSVEGGSSYNEQFF. The CDR3 DNA follows: TGCAGCGTTGAAGGCGGGAGTTCCTACAATGAGCAGTTCTTC. V usage is TRBV29-1 and J usage is TRBJ2-1; the match to TRBD2 covers 7 bases. The J segment lost 1 base and the V segment lost 1 base, leaving 1 base of the junction unmatched. Per the germline V gene, CDR1 is SQVTM and CDR2 is ANQGSEA. CDR3 length equals 14 residues.

This chain connects TRBV11-2 to TRBJ1-3, with D maybe TRBD1 (5 bases). From germline, CDR1 is SGHAT and CDR2 FQNNGV. The CDR3 length is 14 residues. V was cut by 10 bases and J by 2 bases, with 15 bases left in between. The CDR3 DNA follows: TGTGCCACCAGACAGTTTCTAACTGGAAACACCATATATTTT. It specifies CATRQFLTGNTIYF. Filled out from reference TRBV11-2 and TRBJ1-3, the complete variable domain reads EAGVAQSPRYKIIEKRQSVAFWCNPISGHATLYWYQQILGQGPKLLIQFQNNGVVDDSQLPKDRFSAERLKGVDSTLKIQPAKLEDSAVYLCATRQFLTGNTIYFGEGSWLTVV.

In its sample, this clonotype was seen many times. The chain links TRBV7-9 to TRBJ2-7; TRBD1 matches at 10 bases. The CDR3 extends over 14 amino acids. The J segment lost 6 bases and the V segment lost 0 bases, leaving 2 bases of the junction unmatched. Germline lookup yields CDR1 SEHNR and CDR2 FQNEAQ (reference sequence). CDR3 residues: CASSLAGQGGEQYF. The CDR3, as DNA: TGTGCCAGCAGCTTAGCCGGACAGGGGGGCGAGCAGTACTTC.

The genes are TRBV7-9 and TRBJ2-4; possible D gene TRBD2, 5 bases. Looked up from germline, CDR1 is SEHNR and CDR2 is FQNEAQ (reference sequence). Trimming took 1 base from V and 0 from J, leaving 22 bases between them. This CDR3 is built from 20 residues. CDR3 in DNA: TGTGCCAGCAGCTTAGGGACCATTGATGGCGGGCTGTTAGCCAAAAACATTCAGTACTTC. The encoded protein is CASSLGTIDGGLLAKNIQYF.

This chain joins TRBV20-1 and TRBJ2-3; tentatively, D is TRBD2 (6 bases). The CDR3 length is 16 residues. V lost 0 bases to trimming and J lost 2 bases, with 15 bases between them. Germline CDR1 DFQATT, CDR2 SNEGSKA (reference sequence). The CDR3 DNA is TGCAGTGCTAGAGATGTAGCTAGCGCGACCACAGATACGCAGTATTTT. It codes for CSARDVASATTDTQYF.

This clonotype was seen many times. V is TRBV6-2 or TRBV6-3 and J is TRBJ2-1; 8 nucleotides match TRBD2. The CDR3 loop spans 17 amino acids. CDR1 and CDR2 from the germline V gene are MNHEY and SVGEGT. Unmatched junction bases numbered 13, after V lost 2 bases and J lost 7 bases. The CDR3 region is CASSYVTGGPNLNEQFF. The DNA for the CDR3 is TGTGCCAGCAGTTACGTCACGGGAGGGCCTAATCTGAATGAGCAGTTCTTC.

The chain is built from TRBV18 and TRBJ2-5; D remains ambiguous. V was trimmed by 3 bases and J by 4 bases, leaving 15 bases between them. The CDR3 consists of 15 residues. Germline lookup yields CDR1 KGHSH and CDR2 LQKENI. CDR3 sequence reads: CASSPTYPGGETQYF. The DNA for the CDR3 is TGTGCCAGCTCACCGACGTACCCCGGCGGAGAGACCCAGTACTTC.

This clonotype has a handful of counts. The rearrangement joins TRBV4-3 to TRBJ2-2, with D unclear. Germline V gene sequence: CDR1 LGHNA, CDR2 YSLEER. This CDR3 has 15 amino acids. Trimming shortened V by 0 bases and J by 0 bases, and 5 bases separated the two germline ends. Here the CDR3 DNA reads TGCGCCAGCAGCCAAGATTGGGCGAACACCGGGGAGCTGTTTTTT. It specifies CASSQDWANTGELFF.

This clonotype was counted many times. The chain uses TRBV10-3 and TRBJ2-1; 7 nucleotides match TRBD2. Germline V gene data show CDR1 as ENHRY and CDR2 as SYGVKD. This CDR3 has 13 residues. After removal of 2 bases from V and 6 bases from J, the junction contained 1 base not matched to a gene. The CDR3 sequence: CAISEASGNEQFF. The CDR3 nucleotides are TGTGCCATCAGTGAGGCTAGCGGCAATGAGCAGTTCTTC.

This clonotype was found many times. The chain joins TRBV4-2 to TRBJ1-2; D uncertain. This CDR3 region has 14 residues. Germline V CDR1 and CDR2: LGHNA, YNFKEQ. The V end lost 0 bases, the J end lost 6 bases, and 11 bases lay between the germline ends. CDR3 nucleotides: TGTGCCAGCAGCCAAGAGTCCGGGATCAATGGCTACACCTTC. Its translation: CASSQESGINGYTF.

This rearrangement joins TRBV4-1 to TRBJ1-1, with a weak D call TRBD1 (6 bases). This CDR3 spans 16 amino acids. Between the trimmed V and J ends, which lost 1 base and 1 base, there was a span of 13 bases. Germline CDR1 is MGHRA and CDR2 is YSYEKL. CDR3 sequence reads: CASSQVGGFENTEAFF. The CDR3 bases are TGCGCCAGCAGCCAAGTCGGGGGCTTTGAGAACACTGAAGCTTTCTTT.

This clonotype was picked up a small number of times. V usage is TRBV12-3 or TRBV12-4 and J usage is TRBJ1-5, with 8 nucleotides matching TRBD1. V lost 4 bases and J lost 3; bases outside the gene matches: 26. This CDR3 has 22 residues. CDR3 bases: TGTGCCAGCAGTTCCCGCTCAGGGTGGACAGGGATGTTGAAGGGGGACAATCAGCCCCAGCATTTT. Translated: CASSSRSGWTGMLKGDNQPQHF.

This clonotype was seen a handful of times. The chain links TRBV12-3 or TRBV12-4 to TRBJ1-2; D unclear. The CDR3 is 12 residues long. Trimming took off 2 bases at V and 6 bases at J, with 7 bases between the two ends. CDR3 amino acids: CASSLWGNGYTF. As DNA, the CDR3 is TGTGCCAGCAGTTTATGGGGTAATGGCTACACCTTC.

This clonotype appeared many times. The V gene is TRBV7-2, the J gene TRBJ2-7; D call uncertain. The CDR3 length is 16 residues. Germline V gives CDR1 SGHTA, CDR2 FQGNSA. V was clipped by 1 base and J by 0 bases, with 13 bases between them. For the CDR3, the DNA is TGTGCCAGCAGCTTAGATGGCAGGAGACCCTCCTACGAGCAGTACTTC. It yields the protein CASSLDGRRPSYEQYF.

This clonotype came up many times. The chain recombines TRBV20-1 with TRBJ2-7, with TRBD1 matching 9 bases. CDR3 length equals 14 residues. Losses at the gene ends were 6 bases for V and 3 bases for J; bases not matched to a gene: 9. The germline CDR1 and CDR2 sequences are DFQATT and SNEGSKA (reference sequence). The CDR3 protein is CSAETGTGIYEQYF. DNA of the CDR3: TGCAGTGCAGAAACCGGGACAGGGATCTACGAGCAGTACTTC.

The table lists this clonotype with many counts. This CDR3 reads CASSLAGTSGRADTQYF. As DNA, the CDR3 is TGTGCCAGCAGCTTAGCCGGGACTAGCGGGAGAGCTGATACGCAGTATTTT. The chain carries TRBV7-9 and TRBJ2-3; 14 bases align to TRBD2. The CDR3 sequence is 17 residues long. Unmatched junction bases numbered 5, after V lost 0 bases and J lost 6 bases. Germline-derived CDR1 and CDR2 are SEHNR and FQNEAQ (reference sequence).

This chain uses TRBV29-1 with TRBJ2-3; the D gene is possibly TRBD1 (6 bases). Trimming took off 8 bases at V and 4 bases at J, with 16 bases between the two ends. CDR1 is SQVTM and CDR2 is ANQGSEA in the germline V gene. The CDR3 length is 13 residues. The CDR3 loop is CSSLRGRADTQYF. In DNA, the CDR3 is TGCAGCTCCCTCAGGGGAAGGGCAGATACGCAGTATTTT.

Details on this clonotype: One end of the junction fails to match germline, which may point to a read error. The V and J genes are TRBV5-1 and TRBJ2-5; D not resolved. This CDR3 is 13 amino acids long. Germline CDR1 SGHRS, CDR2 YFSETQ. CDR3 sequence (DNA): TGCGCCAGCAGTGTCCCAACGGATGAGAACCAGTACTTC. Encoded protein: CASSVPTDENQYF.

This clonotype appeared many times. The gene calls are TRBV7-2 and TRBJ1-5; the D gene is possibly TRBD1 (5 bases). This CDR3 spans 13 amino acids. The V end was cut by 6 bases, the J end by 2 bases, with 8 bases between. Germline CDR1 is SGHTA and CDR2 is FQGNSA. The CDR3 DNA reads TGTGCCAGCAGTTTACAGGGCAATCAGCCCCAGCATTTT. It encodes CASSLQGNQPQHF.

This clonotype was found a few times. The V call is TRBV5-1, the J call TRBJ1-3; perhaps TRBD1 as D (6 bases). V shed 4 bases and J shed 0 bases, with 14 bases lying between them. The CDR3 runs to 16 residues. From germline, CDR1 is SGHRS and CDR2 YFSETQ. This chain's CDR3 is CASSPGTSLSGNTIYF. In DNA, the CDR3 is TGCGCCAGCAGCCCAGGGACATCGCTCTCTGGAAACACCATATATTTT.